The 21 T cell receptor beta chains listed next were all sequenced from one sample in a study of blood T cell repertoires in COVID-19. The table came from immunoSEQ multiplex PCR; TCRdb's copy has only in-frame clones and leaves some out. The sample yields 250,000 to 300,000 clones, around 84% seen once. Source material: PBMCs or T cells enriched from blood (not recorded which). Every receptor here comes from a man aged 18-30 years who had recovered from COVID-19.

The rearrangement joins TRBV5-4 to TRBJ1-4; 7 bases are a match to TRBD1. This CDR3 has 14 amino acids. V was pared by 0 bases and J by 8 bases, with 4 bases of the junction left unmatched. CDR1 and CDR2 from the germline V gene are SGHNT and YYREEE (reference sequence). The CDR3 sequence is CASSLDRGAEKLFF. The DNA for the CDR3 is TGTGCCAGCAGCTTGGACAGGGGTGCGGAAAAACTGTTTTTT.

V is TRBV28 and J is TRBJ2-7, with D uncertain. The V and J ends lost 6 bases and 3 bases respectively, with 3 bases between them. In germline, CDR1 is MDHEN, CDR2 SYDVKM. The CDR3 totals 10 residues. The CDR3 spells CASSHYEQYF. The CDR3 DNA sequence: TGTGCCAGCAGCCACTACGAGCAGTACTTC.

V and J are TRBV30 and TRBJ2-1; a possible D gene is TRBD1 (5 bases). Germline-derived CDR1 and CDR2 are GTSNPN and SVGIG (reference sequence). V lost 2 bases to trimming and J lost 2 bases, with 10 bases between them. The length of the CDR3 is 14 residues. In DNA form, the CDR3 reads TGTGCCTGGAGTCAGGGCCAGCCCTACAATGAGCAGTTCTTC. Translated, it gives CAWSQGQPYNEQFF.

V usage is TRBV3-1 (or the pseudogene TRBV3-2) and J usage is TRBJ1-1, with D hard to call. This CDR3 region has 11 residues. The ends were cut back, 3 bases at V and 8 bases at J, with 7 bases in the middle. Germline loops: CDR1 LGHDT, CDR2 YNNKEL (reference sequence). The CDR3 DNA follows: TGTGCCAGCAGCCATGCAGGAGAAGCTTTCTTT. Translating gives CASSHAGEAFF.

The J gene is TRBJ2-7, the V gene TRBV6-1, with 8 bases identical to TRBD1. Germline lookup yields CDR1 MNHNS and CDR2 SASEGT. The ends lost 1 base at V and 0 bases at J; junction bases unmatched: 2. The CDR3 loop spans 15 amino acids. The DNA of the CDR3 is TGTGCCAGCAGTGAAGGGGGGACAGGCTCCTACGAGCAGTACTTC. It translates to CASSEGGTGSYEQYF.

This clone was picked up a small number of times. This chain uses TRBV25-1 with TRBJ1-2; TRBD1 agrees at 9 bases. The CDR3 sequence is 15 residues long. Unmatched junction bases numbered 8, after V lost 3 bases and J lost 6 bases. The germline V gene encodes CDR1 MGHDK and CDR2 SYGVNS. The CDR3 loop reads CASSDWDREAHGYTF. CDR3 nucleotides: TGTGCCAGCAGTGATTGGGACAGGGAGGCTCATGGCTACACCTTC.

This chain uses TRBV5-1 with TRBJ2-6; 7 positions agree with TRBD1. With V trimmed by 0 bases and J by 0 bases, 0 bases remained unmatched. Germline loops: CDR1 SGHRS, CDR2 YFSETQ. The CDR3 runs 16 residues. Here the CDR3 DNA reads TGCGCCAGCAGCTTGGCAGGGGGCTCTGGGGCCAACGTCCTGACTTTC. Translated, it gives CASSLAGGSGANVLTF.

V usage is TRBV10-3 and J usage is TRBJ2-1; tentative D call: TRBD2 (6 bases). The CDR3 runs 14 residues. Trimming removed 8 bases at V and 1 base at J, with 12 bases between. Per the germline V gene, CDR1 is ENHRY and CDR2 is SYGVKD. DNA of the CDR3: TGTGCCATCCGCTGGGGGGAATCCTACAATGAGCAGTTCTTC. Protein product: CAIRWGESYNEQFF.

A single count supports this clone. The chain uses TRBV18 and TRBJ1-4, with 7 nucleotides matching TRBD1. The V gene end was trimmed by 3 bases and the J gene end by 8 bases; junction bases not matched to a gene: 9. In germline, CDR1 is KGHSH, CDR2 LQKENI. The CDR3 spans 15 residues. The CDR3 DNA reads as TGTGCCAGCTCACCTCGGGACAGAGTAGAAGAAAAACTGTTTTTT. Protein product: CASSPRDRVEEKLFF.

J is TRBJ1-1 and V is TRBV19, with no clear D. The germline CDR1 and CDR2 sequences are LNHDA and SQIVND (reference sequence). The CDR3 contains 13 residues. Trimming removed 3 bases at V and 6 bases at J, with 11 bases between. CDR3 bases: TGTGCCAGTAGTATCCCCTCAGATTCTGAAGCTTTCTTT. This codes for CASSIPSDSEAFF.

J is TRBJ2-1 and V is TRBV5-1; 8 nucleotides match TRBD2. V lost 0 bases to trimming and J lost 11 bases; unmatched junction nucleotides: 10. Germline V CDR1 and CDR2: SGHRS, YFSETQ. This CDR3 is built from 15 residues. DNA of the CDR3: TGCGCCAGCAGCTTGGATTTCGTGCCTAGCGGGCAGCAGTTCTTC. Translation: CASSLDFVPSGQQFF.

This chain joins TRBV28 and TRBJ1-1; D is uncertain. This CDR3 has 14 residues. Deletions cut 5 bases from V and 4 bases from J, with 14 bases between. Germline CDR1 MDHEN, CDR2 SYDVKM. The DNA for the CDR3 is TGTGCCAGCAGTACTTATACGTCTGGCACTGAAGCTTTCTTT. This gives the protein CASSTYTSGTEAFF.

The rearrangement joins TRBV5-1 to TRBJ2-1; 9 bases line up with TRBD2. Germline CDR1 is SGHRS and CDR2 is YFSETQ. The CDR3 contains 16 residues. Germline trimming cut 0 bases from V and 3 bases from J; bases unmatched to any gene: 4. As DNA, the CDR3 is TGCGCCAGCAGCTTGGATGGGACTAGCTACTACAATGAGCAGTTCTTC. Translation gives CASSLDGTSYYNEQFF.

There are a few counts of this clone. V is TRBV4-1 and J is TRBJ2-1; TRBD2 matches at 9 bases. The CDR3 spans 14 residues. Germline V gene sequence: CDR1 MGHRA, CDR2 YSYEKL. Trimming took 5 bases from V and 3 from J; bases not matched to a gene: 2. The CDR3 loop is CASSGGRGYNEQFF. In nucleotides, the CDR3 is TGCGCCAGCAGCGGCGGGAGGGGCTACAATGAGCAGTTCTTC.

The J gene is TRBJ2-1, the V gene TRBV5-6; D may be TRBD2 (5 bases). The germline V gene has CDR1 SGHDT and CDR2 YYEEEE. Trimming pared 6 bases from V and 1 base from J, leaving 14 bases between. CDR3 length: 15 residues. The CDR3 DNA reads TGTGCCAGCACCCGGAAGCGGAGTTCCTACAATGAGCAGTTCTTC. It specifies CASTRKRSSYNEQFF.

This clone was seen once. The V call is TRBV5-1, the J call TRBJ1-2; possible D gene TRBD1, 6 bases. V was cut by 4 bases and J by 3 bases, with 10 bases left in between. Looked up from germline, CDR1 is SGHRS and CDR2 is YFSETQ. The CDR3 is made up of 13 amino acids. CDR3 coding DNA: TGCGCCAGCAGCGATGGACAGCACTATGGCTACACCTTC. It encodes CASSDGQHYGYTF.

As concerns this clone: Other DNA sequences from this sample encode an identical CDR3 as well. The gene calls are TRBV19 and TRBJ2-5; TRBD2 might be the D (5 bases). Germline V CDR1 and CDR2: LNHDA, SQIVND (reference sequence). The germline V and J ends were trimmed by 1 base and 5 bases, with 5 bases remaining between them. CDR3 size: 12 residues. CDR3 loop: CASSIGGETQYF. For the CDR3, the DNA is TGTGCCAGTAGTATAGGAGGGGAGACCCAGTACTTC.

The rearrangement uses TRBV24-1 and TRBJ2-1; D possibly corresponds to TRBD2 (6 bases). CDR3 length: 15 amino acids. Germline V gene sequence: CDR1 KGHDR, CDR2 SFDVKD. With 3 bases removed from V and 1 base from J, the gap between germline ends came to 9 bases. This chain's CDR3 is CATSDGTSSYNEQFF. DNA for the CDR3: TGTGCCACCAGTGATGGGACTTCATCCTACAATGAGCAGTTCTTC.

The chain carries TRBV7-2 and TRBJ2-7; possible D gene TRBD1, 6 bases. Germline CDR1 is SGHTA and CDR2 is FQGNSA. The CDR3 contains 17 residues. V was pared by 5 bases and J by 3 bases, with 23 bases between. CDR3: CASSITETGHAFYEQYF. CDR3 DNA: TGTGCCAGCAGCATTACCGAGACGGGACACGCCTTCTACGAGCAGTACTTC.

The gene calls are TRBV30 and TRBJ1-1, with D possibly being TRBD1 (5 bases). The ends were cut back, 2 bases at V and 1 base at J, with 8 bases in the middle. Germline V gene lookup returns CDR1 GTSNPN and CDR2 SVGIG (reference sequence). The CDR3 extends over 13 amino acids. The CDR3 DNA is TGTGCCTGGAGTCGACAGCCGAACACTGAAGCTTTCTTT. This encodes CAWSRQPNTEAFF.

The chain is built from TRBV10-3 and TRBJ1-3; D remains unclear. CDR1 is ENHRY and CDR2 is SYGVKD in the germline V gene. V was shortened by 5 bases and J by 7 bases, with 12 bases between the two germline ends. CDR3 length: 13 amino acids. CDR3 region: CAISTGETNTIYF. The CDR3 bases are TGTGCCATCAGTACCGGGGAAACGAACACCATATATTTT.